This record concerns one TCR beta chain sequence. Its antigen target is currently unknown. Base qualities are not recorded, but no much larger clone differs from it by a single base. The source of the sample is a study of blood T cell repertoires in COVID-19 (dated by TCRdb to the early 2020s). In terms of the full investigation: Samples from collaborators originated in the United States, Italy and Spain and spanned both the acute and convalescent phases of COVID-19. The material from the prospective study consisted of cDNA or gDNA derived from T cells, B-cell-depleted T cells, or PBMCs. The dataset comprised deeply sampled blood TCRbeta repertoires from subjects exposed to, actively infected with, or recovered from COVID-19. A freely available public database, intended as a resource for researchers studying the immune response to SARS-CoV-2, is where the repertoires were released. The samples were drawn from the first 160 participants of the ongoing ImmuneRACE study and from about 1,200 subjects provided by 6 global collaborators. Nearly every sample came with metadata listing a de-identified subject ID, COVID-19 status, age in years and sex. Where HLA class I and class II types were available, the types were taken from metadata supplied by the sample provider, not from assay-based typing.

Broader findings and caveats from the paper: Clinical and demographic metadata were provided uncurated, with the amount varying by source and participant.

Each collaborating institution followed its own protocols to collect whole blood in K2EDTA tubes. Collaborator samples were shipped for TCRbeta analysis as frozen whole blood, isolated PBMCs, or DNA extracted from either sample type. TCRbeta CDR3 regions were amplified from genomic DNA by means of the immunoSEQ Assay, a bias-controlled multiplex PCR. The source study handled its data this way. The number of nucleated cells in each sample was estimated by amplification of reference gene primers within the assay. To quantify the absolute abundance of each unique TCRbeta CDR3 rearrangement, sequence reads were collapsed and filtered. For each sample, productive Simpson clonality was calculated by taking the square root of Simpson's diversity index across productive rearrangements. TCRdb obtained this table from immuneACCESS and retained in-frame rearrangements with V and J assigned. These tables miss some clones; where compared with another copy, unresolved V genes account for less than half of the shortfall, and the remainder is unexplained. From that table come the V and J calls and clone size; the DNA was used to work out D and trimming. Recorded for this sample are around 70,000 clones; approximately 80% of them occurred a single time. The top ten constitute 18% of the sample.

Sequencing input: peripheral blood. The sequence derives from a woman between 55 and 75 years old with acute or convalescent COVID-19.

The nucleotide sequence is given as TGTGCCAGCAGCCAAGACAGAGGCGGGGTTTTCTTT. Translation gives CASSQDRGGVFF. The rearrangement joined TRBV14 to TRBJ1-1; there is no confident call for the D gene. The CDR3 contains 12 residues, cysteine and phenylalanine counted. This entry keeps only the CDR3 DNA: 36 bases, framed from base 1. V was cut back by 0 bases and J by 13 bases, leaving a gap of 12 bases between them. CDR1 SGHDN and CDR2 FVKESK were looked up in the germline V gene.